This is a list of T cell receptor beta chains from one sample in a study of T-cell reconstitution after alpha-beta-depleted transplantation in children. TCRdb re-derived calls from the PCR reads in MiXCR, one entry per CDR3 protein. This sample carries 490,000 or so distinct CDR3 sequences, about 10% of them seen once, and the ten largest clones take just over 2%. Sequencing used PBMCs, obtained before TCRalphabeta/CD19-depleted stem cell transplant. The receptors come from a child between 2 and 9 years old with inherited bone marrow failure, due to receive a stem cell transplant. CDR3s include the opening cysteine and the closing phenylalanine or tryptophan. A D gene is named only where the DNA matches it firmly. Some rows have no size entry. The others give once, few or many, or a class for an expanded clone.

D gene,clone size,J gene,V gene,CDR3 DNA,CDR3 protein
TRBD1,many,TRBJ1-2,TRBV12-3/TRBV12-4,TGTGCCAGCAGCCCCCGATCGACAGGGGTGGATGGCTACACCTTC,CASSPRSTGVDGYTF
NA,many,TRBJ2-7,TRBV4-3,TGCGCCAGCAGCCAAGATCAACGGAACCCCTACGAGCAGTACTTC,CASSQDQRNPYEQYF
TRBD2,few,TRBJ2-7,TRBV27,TGTGCCAGCAGTTTAATTTCGTGGACTAGCGGGAGCCTCTACGAGCAGTACTTC,CASSLISWTSGSLYEQYF
NA,many,TRBJ2-2,TRBV6-2/TRBV6-3,TGTGCCATCAGTTACGGGAGCACCGGGGAGCTGTTTTTT,CAISYGSTGELFF
NA,NA,TRBJ1-5,TRBV7-2,TGTGCCAGCAGCCCGCAAGGAGGACGGTACAATCAGCCCCAGCATTTT,CASSPQGGRYNQPQHF
NA,many,TRBJ2-5,TRBV29-1,TGCAGCGTCTGGTGGGAGACCCAGTACTTC,CSVWWETQYF
NA,NA,TRBJ2-1,TRBV20-1,TGCAGTGCGACGCAGGCTTACGCCTACAATGAGCAGTTCTTC,CSATQAYAYNEQFF
TRBD1,many,TRBJ2-2,TRBV6-5,TGTGCCAGCAGTTACAAGGGGGCAGGGACCGGGGAGCTGTTTTTT,CASSYKGAGTGELFF
TRBD1,many,TRBJ2-7,TRBV5-4,TGTGCCAGCAGCTTGAGGCAGGGGGTCCCCCTCTACGAGCAGTACTTC,CASSLRQGVPLYEQYF
TRBD1,few,TRBJ1-2,TRBV18,TGTGCCAGCTCGTCAAACAGGGGGCGTACTGGCTATGGCTACACCTTC,CASSSNRGRTGYGYTF
NA,NA,TRBJ2-5,TRBV5-4,TGTGCCAGCAGATTGGACGACCCCACGGAGACCCAGTACTTC,CASRLDDPTETQYF
NA,many,TRBJ1-1,TRBV12-3/TRBV12-4,TGTGCCAGCAGTTTTTACGGCATGAACACTGAAGCTTTCTTT,CASSFYGMNTEAFF
NA,NA,TRBJ2-2,TRBV20-1,TGCAGTGCTAGACCCGGGATGGCCACCGGGGAGCTGTTTTTT,CSARPGMATGELFF
TRBD2,many,TRBJ2-5,TRBV7-2,TGTGCCAGCAGCTCGGGACTAGCGCCCCAAGAGACCCAGTACTTC,CASSSGLAPQETQYF
TRBD1,many,TRBJ2-2,TRBV4-3,TGCGCCAGCAGCCAAGGTCAGGGGGCGAACACCGGGGAGCTGTTTTTT,CASSQGQGANTGELFF
TRBD2,many,TRBJ2-1,TRBV5-1,TGCGCCAGCAGCTCATACCCCGGGACTAGGCGGTTCTTC,CASSSYPGTRRFF
TRBD1,many,TRBJ2-5,TRBV20-1,TGCAGTGCCTCGACAGGGGTGGAGACCCAGTACTTC,CSASTGVETQYF
NA,many,TRBJ2-7,TRBV3-1,TGTGCCAGCAGCCAAGACCCGGGAGTTTACGAGCAGTACTTC,CASSQDPGVYEQYF
TRBD2,few,TRBJ2-7,TRBV7-2,TGTGCCAGCAGCTTAGGCGCTAGCGGGACCCCCTACGAGCAGTACTTC,CASSLGASGTPYEQYF
TRBD2,many,TRBJ2-1,TRBV4-3,TGCGCCAGCAGCCAAGAATTGCCCCTAGCGGGGCTCAATGAGCAGTTCTTC,CASSQELPLAGLNEQFF
NA,NA,TRBJ1-4,TRBV29-1,TGCAGCGTTGAAGATGGGTTCGAAAAACTGTTTTTT,CSVEDGFEKLFF
NA,many,TRBJ2-1,TRBV29-1,TGCAGCGTTTTGACAAGGAGGTCCTACAATGAGCAGTTCTTC,CSVLTRRSYNEQFF
TRBD2,many,TRBJ2-3,TRBV20-1,TGCAGTGCTAGGAAGGGAGGGGATGTTGGTACGCAGTATTTT,CSARKGGDVGTQYF
TRBD2,many,TRBJ2-2,TRBV5-1,TGCGCCAGCCGACAATCAGCGGGAGGCTTTCTCACCGGGGAGCTGTTTTTT,CASRQSAGGFLTGELFF
NA,NA,TRBJ2-7,TRBV7-6,TGTGCCAGCAGCTTATTGGCTAGCGTAGGGGAGGCGTCCTACGAGCAGTACTTC,CASSLLASVGEASYEQYF
TRBD2,many,TRBJ2-3,TRBV12-3/TRBV12-4,TGTGCCAGCAGTTTTGGGACTAGCAGATTCACAGATACGCAGTATTTT,CASSFGTSRFTDTQYF
NA,many,TRBJ1-4,TRBV12-3/TRBV12-4,TGTGCCAGCCGAAAAAAGGGTGAAAAACTGTTTTTT,CASRKKGEKLFF